Listed below are T cell receptor beta chains from one sample, sequenced in a study of T cells in localized non-small cell lung cancer. The assay was immunoSEQ multiplex PCR, and TCRdb's table has in-frame clones only and misses some. The repertoire includes 55,000 to 65,000 clones, approximately 90% of them detected once, and around 20% sits in the top ten. Sequenced material: peripheral blood, taken before any cancer treatment. These receptors came from a man between 40 and 70 years old with stage I squamous cell lung carcinoma. CDR3s leave out the opening cysteine and the closing phenylalanine or tryptophan.

j_gene,len,v_gene,CDR3aa
TRBJ1-4,11,TRBV5-1,ASRDQLNEKLF
TRBJ2-2,11,TRBV28,ASSPSSTGELF
TRBJ1-4,13,TRBV5-1,ASSRGSATNEKLF
TRBJ2-2,13,TRBV28,ASSLLWTSTGELF
TRBJ2-7,11,TRBV19,ASSIASGTEQY
TRBJ2-7,11,TRBV7-6,ASSSTGYGEQY
TRBJ2-3,16,TRBV7-2,ASSYGTSGRRRGDTQY
TRBJ2-6,16,TRBV5-8,ASSLGTTGASGANVLT
TRBJ1-5,12,TRBV5-4,ASSVDGHNQPQH
TRBJ2-2,13,TRBV30,AWSSGGSMSGELF
TRBJ2-5,14,TRBV10-3,AISDIGQGGGETQY
TRBJ2-3,12,TRBV10-3,AISDSGSTDTQY
TRBJ2-7,10,TRBV14,ASSQAGVEQY
TRBJ2-5,13,TRBV6-9,ASSYTFRDTRTQY
TRBJ1-1,13,TRBV27,ASSAWGGEDTEAF
TRBJ2-1,9,TRBV11-2,AAAGGDEQF
TRBJ2-1,10,TRBV2,ASTALLGEQF
TRBJ1-1,11,TRBV9,ASSAGTDTEAF
TRBJ2-2,14,TRBV27,ASTEIAGGPDGELF
TRBJ2-5,12,TRBV7-2,ASSLPPVQETQY
TRBJ1-5,15,TRBV19,ASSITWGGALSQPQH
TRBJ2-7,13,TRBV18,ASSPMGSGRLEQY
TRBJ2-2,13,TRBV11-2,ASSLGPGDAGELF
TRBJ2-1,13,TRBV5-4,ASSFRTGGYNEQF
TRBJ1-1,13,TRBV13,ASSFPTGGNTEAF
TRBJ2-7,9,TRBV5-6,ASSLINEQY
TRBJ2-2,13,TRBV9,ASSVVGSGTGELF
TRBJ2-7,14,TRBV6-5,ASSYSMKVSSYEQY
TRBJ2-3,13,TRBV7-3,ASRSLAGGGDTQY
TRBJ2-2,13,TRBV19,ASSIGHLNTGELF
TRBJ2-5,13,TRBV5-1,ASSLGQGAGETQY
TRBJ2-1,13,TRBV7-2,ASSPWLAGNYEQF
TRBJ1-5,16,TRBV1,TSSPNRPDESGNQPQH
TRBJ1-5,12,TRBV6-1,ASSIGGGPQPQH
TRBJ2-1,10,TRBV6-6,ASRLPGLEQF
TRBJ2-5,14,TRBV9,ASTFSGRVGEETQY
TRBJ1-1,9,TRBV2,ASSESKEAF
TRBJ2-1,13,TRBV19,ASNPRDRDYNEQF
TRBJ1-2,12,TRBV5-6,ASSLLGQRVGYT
TRBJ2-5,11,TRBV18,ASSQVGEETQY
TRBJ2-7,13,TRBV7-2,ASSLNRDISYEQY
TRBJ1-1,11,TRBV18,ASSSSGDTEAF
TRBJ2-3,14,TRBV15,ATSGRDPRTTDTQY
TRBJ1-2,12,TRBV6-6,ASSYLVGDYGYT
TRBJ1-1,11,TRBV5-5,ASSLPVNTEAF
TRBJ2-1,12,TRBV27,ASSHQDSYNEQF
TRBJ2-1,11,TRBV7-3,ASSFSSYNEQF
TRBJ2-2,14,TRBV11-2,ASSPRASGNTGELF
TRBJ2-7,13,TRBV7-3,ASSLSGSGGYEQY
TRBJ2-3,16,TRBV4-3,ASSQDMAIDSFTDTQY
TRBJ2-3,12,TRBV7-3,ASSLTTETDTQY
TRBJ2-5,10,TRBV19,ASSSSRETQY
TRBJ2-6,14,TRBV6-5,ASRYSAAIRANVLT
TRBJ2-7,12,TRBV2,ASSISGISYEQY
TRBJ2-3,11,TRBV28,ASGTGGTDTQY
TRBJ2-2,17,TRBV5-1,ASSFTFKREGKGTGELF
TRBJ2-7,11,TRBV29-1,SAQLSTAYEQY
TRBJ1-5,12,TRBV21-1,ASRRQDSNQPQH
TRBJ1-4,13,TRBV19,ASSITIRANEKLF